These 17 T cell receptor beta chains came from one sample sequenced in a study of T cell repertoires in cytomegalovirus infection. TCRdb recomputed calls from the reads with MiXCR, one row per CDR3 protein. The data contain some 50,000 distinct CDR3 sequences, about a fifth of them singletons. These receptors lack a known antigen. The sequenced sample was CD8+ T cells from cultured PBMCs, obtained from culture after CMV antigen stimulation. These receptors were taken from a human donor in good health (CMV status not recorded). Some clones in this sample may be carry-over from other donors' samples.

CDR3 bases: TGTGCCAGCAGCTCCTTAGCGACCAACTGGGGCTCCTACAATGAGCAGTTCTTC. Protein: CASSSLATNWGSYNEQFF. The rearrangement joins TRBV7-3 to TRBJ2-1; possible D gene TRBD2, 5 bases. Germline values: CDR1 SGHTA, CDR2 FQGTGA. V dropped 4 bases and J dropped 0 bases, with 19 bases sitting between them. This CDR3 has 18 residues.

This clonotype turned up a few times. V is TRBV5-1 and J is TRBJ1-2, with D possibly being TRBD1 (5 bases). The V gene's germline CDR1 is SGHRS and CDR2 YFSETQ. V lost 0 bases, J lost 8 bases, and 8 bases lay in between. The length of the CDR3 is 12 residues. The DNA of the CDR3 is TGCGCCAGCAGCTTGGAACAGGCCGGCTACACCTTC. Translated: CASSLEQAGYTF.

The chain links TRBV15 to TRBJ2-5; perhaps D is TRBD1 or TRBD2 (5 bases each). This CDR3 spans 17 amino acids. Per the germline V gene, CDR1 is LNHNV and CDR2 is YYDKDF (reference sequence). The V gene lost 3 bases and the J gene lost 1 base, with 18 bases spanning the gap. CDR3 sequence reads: CATSSGAFEGIQETQYF. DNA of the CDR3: TGTGCCACCAGCAGTGGGGCCTTTGAGGGGATCCAAGAGACCCAGTACTTC.

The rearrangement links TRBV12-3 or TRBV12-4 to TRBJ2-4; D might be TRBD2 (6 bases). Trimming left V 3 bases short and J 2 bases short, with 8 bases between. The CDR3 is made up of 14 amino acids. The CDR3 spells CASSLGGTKNIQYF. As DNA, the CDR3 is TGTGCCAGCAGTTTGGGGGGAACCAAAAACATTCAGTACTTC.

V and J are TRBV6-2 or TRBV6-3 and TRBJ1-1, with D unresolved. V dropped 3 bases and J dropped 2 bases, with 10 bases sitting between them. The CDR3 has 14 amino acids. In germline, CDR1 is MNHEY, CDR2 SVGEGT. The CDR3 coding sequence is TGTGCCAGCAGTTATACGGCCACCAACACTGAAGCTTTCTTT. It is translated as CASSYTATNTEAFF.

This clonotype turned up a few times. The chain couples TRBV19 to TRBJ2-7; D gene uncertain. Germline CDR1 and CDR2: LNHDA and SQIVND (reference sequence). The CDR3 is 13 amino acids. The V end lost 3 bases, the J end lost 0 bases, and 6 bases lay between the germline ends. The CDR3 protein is CASSMGNSYEQYF. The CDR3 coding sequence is TGTGCCAGTAGTATGGGAAACTCCTACGAGCAGTACTTC. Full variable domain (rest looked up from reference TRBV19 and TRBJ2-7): DGGITQSPKYLFRKEGQNVTLSCEQNLNHDAMYWYRQDPGQGLRLIYYSQIVNDFQKGDIAEGYSVSREKKESFPLTVTSAQKNPTAFYLCASSMGNSYEQYFGPGTRLTVT.

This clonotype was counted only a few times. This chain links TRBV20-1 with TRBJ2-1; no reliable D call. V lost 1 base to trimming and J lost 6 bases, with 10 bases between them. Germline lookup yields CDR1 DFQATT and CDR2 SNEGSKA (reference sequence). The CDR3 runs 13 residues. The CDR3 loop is CSARVGFGNEQFF. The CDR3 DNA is TGCAGTGCTAGAGTAGGGTTCGGCAATGAGCAGTTCTTC.

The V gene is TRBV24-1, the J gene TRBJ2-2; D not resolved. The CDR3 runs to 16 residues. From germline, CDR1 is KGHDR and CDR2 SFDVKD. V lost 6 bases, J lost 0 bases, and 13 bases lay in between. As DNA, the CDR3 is TGTGCCACCAGTCCCCTGGACGGATCGAACACCGGGGAGCTGTTTTTT. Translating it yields CATSPLDGSNTGELFF.

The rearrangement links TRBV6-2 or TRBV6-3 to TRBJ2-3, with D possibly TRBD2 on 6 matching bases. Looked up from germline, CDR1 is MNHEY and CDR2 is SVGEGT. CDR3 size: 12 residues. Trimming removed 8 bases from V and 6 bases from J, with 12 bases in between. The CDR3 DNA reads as TGTGCCAGCCGGTTCGCGGGGGATACGCAGTATTTT. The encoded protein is CASRFAGDTQYF.

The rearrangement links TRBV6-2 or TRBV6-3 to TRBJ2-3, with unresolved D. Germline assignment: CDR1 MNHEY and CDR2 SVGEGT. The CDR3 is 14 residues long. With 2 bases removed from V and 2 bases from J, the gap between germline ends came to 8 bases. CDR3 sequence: CASSYESSTDTQYF. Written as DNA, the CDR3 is TGTGCCAGCAGTTACGAGTCATCCACAGATACGCAGTATTTT.

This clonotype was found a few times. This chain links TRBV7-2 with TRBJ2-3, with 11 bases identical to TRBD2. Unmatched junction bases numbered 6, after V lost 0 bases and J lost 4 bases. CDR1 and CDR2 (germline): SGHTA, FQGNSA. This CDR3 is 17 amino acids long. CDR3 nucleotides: TGTGCCAGCAGCTTAGCTAGCGGGAGGGCCTTGCCAGATACGCAGTATTTT. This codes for CASSLASGRALPDTQYF.

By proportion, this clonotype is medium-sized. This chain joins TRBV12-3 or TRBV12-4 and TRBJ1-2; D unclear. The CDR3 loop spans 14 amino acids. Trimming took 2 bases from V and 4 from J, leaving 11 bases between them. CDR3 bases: TGTGCCAGCAGTTTAACCCACTTAAGCTATGGCTACACCTTC. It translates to CASSLTHLSYGYTF.

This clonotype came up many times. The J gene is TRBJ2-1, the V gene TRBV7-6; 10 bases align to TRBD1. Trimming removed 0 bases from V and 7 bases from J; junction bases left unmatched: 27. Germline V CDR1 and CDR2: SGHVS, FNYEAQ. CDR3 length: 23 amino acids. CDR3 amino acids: CASSLAWDRGGVTRMRKGNEQFF. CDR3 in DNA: TGTGCCAGCAGCTTAGCTTGGGACAGGGGTGGGGTTACGCGGATGAGGAAGGGGAATGAGCAGTTCTTC.

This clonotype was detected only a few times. CDR3 DNA: TGTGCCAGCAGCTTAGGGCTCAGCGGGAGATCCTACAATGAGCAGTTCTTC. Its protein product is CASSLGLSGRSYNEQFF. This chain uses TRBV7-9 with TRBJ2-1; 8 nucleotides match TRBD2. This CDR3 has 17 amino acids. After removal of 1 base from V and 1 base from J, the junction contained 6 bases not matched to a gene. The germline V gene has CDR1 SEHNR and CDR2 FQNEAQ (reference sequence).

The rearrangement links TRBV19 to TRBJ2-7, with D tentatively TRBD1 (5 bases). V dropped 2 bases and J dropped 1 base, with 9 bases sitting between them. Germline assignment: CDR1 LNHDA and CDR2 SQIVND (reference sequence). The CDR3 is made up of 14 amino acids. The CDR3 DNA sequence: TGTGCCAGTAGTATACAGGGAAAGTCCTACGAGCAGTACTTC. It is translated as CASSIQGKSYEQYF.

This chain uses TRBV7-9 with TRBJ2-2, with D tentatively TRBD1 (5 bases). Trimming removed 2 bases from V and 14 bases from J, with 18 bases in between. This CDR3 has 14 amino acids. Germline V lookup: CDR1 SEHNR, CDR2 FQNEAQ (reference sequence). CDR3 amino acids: CASSLSTGFHSLFF. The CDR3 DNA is TGTGCCAGCAGCTTAAGTACAGGTTTCCACTCACTGTTTTTT.

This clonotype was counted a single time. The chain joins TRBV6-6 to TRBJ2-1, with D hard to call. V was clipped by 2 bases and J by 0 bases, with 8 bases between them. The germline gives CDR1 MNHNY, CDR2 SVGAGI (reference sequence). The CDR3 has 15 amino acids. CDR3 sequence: CASSYPQSSYNEQFF. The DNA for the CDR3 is TGTGCCAGCAGTTACCCGCAGAGCTCCTACAATGAGCAGTTCTTC.